The clone carrying this T cell receptor beta chain showed up many times. Its antigen is not known. This sample was included in a study of identical twins. Whole-study findings and limits: For monozygotic twins, models underestimated out-of-frame TCR alpha sharing. Because invariant MAIT and iNKT cells could be present, zero-insertion analyses could be partly confounded. Excess low generation probability was seen in twin-shared out-of-frame alpha sequences. These conclusions were based on statistical analysis (cross-sectional, not following the same donors).

TCRdb re-derived calls from the 5' RACE reads in MiXCR, one entry per CDR3 protein. The sample has some 1,600,000 distinct CDR3 sequences, about 31% seen once. Per the germline V gene, CDR1 is SQVTM and CDR2 is ANQGSEA. V was clipped by 5 bases and J by 4 bases; unmatched bases: 5. The CDR3 extends over 13 amino acids. This receptor was identified in a newborn girl in good health. The chain employs TRBV29-1 and TRBJ2-7; 10 bases are a match to TRBD2. Input material: cord blood. CDR3: CSVQPSGSYEQYF. The CDR3 DNA reads as TGCAGCGTTCAGCCTAGCGGGAGTTACGAGCAGTACTTC.